The clone carrying this T cell receptor (beta chain) was recorded a few times. Each CDR3 protein is one row after TCRdb ran MiXCR on the 5' RACE reads. The table shows about 470,000 distinct CDR3 sequences, with 20% to 25% occurring only once. The data are from a study of identical twins. The V end was cut by 3 bases, the J end by 7 bases, with 7 bases between. Germline lookup yields CDR1 DFQATT and CDR2 SNEGSKA (reference sequence). The CDR3 consists of 11 residues. These data were also filed under a second study, of T cells expressing NK-cell markers.

Sequenced input: CD4+ T cells sorted from blood. This receptor was taken from a woman under 30 in good health. This chain joins TRBV20-1 and TRBJ2-1; D call uncertain. CDR3 nucleotide sequence: TGCAGTGCTAGTAGACGGAATGAGCAGTTCTTC. It codes for CSASRRNEQFF.